Described below is a single T cell receptor (beta chain) sequence and its context. This clone was picked up one time. There is no known antigen for this receptor. Base qualities are not recorded, but no much larger clone differs from it by a single base. The sample comes from a study of Tregs in tolerant kidney transplant recipients (dated 2019 in TCRdb). The study in broad terms: Related donors were used in the transplants with nonmyeloablative bone marrow transplantation, and mixed chimerism was transient in the human trials. The study used TCRbeta sequencing to identify donor-specific regulatory T cells before combined kidney and bone marrow transplantation, then tracked those cells after transplant.

Explained via the paper, the time point label denotes: blood sample drawn before combined kidney and bone marrow transplant. Unstimulated Tregs (CD4+CD25+CD127-), CD4+ non-Tregs (CD4+CD25-), CD4 and CD8 cells were FACS-sorted from thawed PBMCs. The patients were several recipients of combined kidney and bone marrow transplants from the ITN036ST trial, and samples were available only for these trial subjects. Healthy control blood was processed to PBMCs by Ficoll density gradient and cryopreserved, and patient PBMCs were collected before and after transplant. Genomic DNA was extracted from sorted cells with the QIAGEN DNeasy Blood and Tissue Kit for TCRbeta CDR3 sequencing. Through immunoSEQ, high-throughput TCRbeta CDR3 sequencing was done commercially, including PCR amplification with internal controls and bias correction. In the source study's methods: A unique productive TCRbeta sequence was defined by the CDR3 nucleotide sequence when primers matched, and otherwise by the CDR3 amino acid sequence together with the Vbeta and Jbeta genes. Sorting error was corrected by removing sequences shared between sorted populations at a frequency ratio of 2:1 or less, and the remaining shared sequences were assigned to the higher population. Donor-reactive sequences were defined as at least 5-fold expanded in CFSE-low cells versus unstimulated cells, with frequency of at least 0.01% in CFSE-low cells. Jensen-Shannon divergence calculated on the top 100 TCRbeta sequences ranked by frequency was used to measure repertoire divergence. For samples with multiple sequencing runs, sorting error was corrected in each run separately before the runs were combined. What TCRdb holds here is the immuneACCESS table cut down to in-frame rearrangements. Part of the clones is not present; checked against another copy, under half of the missing clones reflect an unresolved V gene, and the others are unexplained. V and J calls and clone size follow that table, whereas D and trimming were derived from the DNA. The sample contains 100,000 to 130,000 clones, around 90% of them found a single time. Under 0.35% of the sample is in the top ten clones.

Overall study results and their limits: Although technical replication error seemed to be minimal, the question of biological reproducibility was not addressed directly. The most biologically relevant and donor-specific TCRbeta repertoire appeared to be identified by expanding Tregs with activated donor B cells. For some patients the PCR primers changed over time, which made it impossible to compare the samples from those patients at the nucleotide level. In tolerant patients, the expansion of donor-specific Tregs was greater than global Treg expansion, suggesting that the expansion was antigen-driven rather than nonspecific. Because the study included only a small number of patients, the results must be confirmed in larger populations and under other immunosuppression protocols.

The clonotype was recovered from a human donor who received a combined kidney and bone marrow transplant. This specimen was CD4+ T cells from blood, taken before the transplant.

The bases are TGTGCCAGCAGCCGCCAGGTGTGGGGGGAAGGGGCTGAAGCTTTCTTT. Its protein reads: CASSRQVWGEGAEAFF. In this chain, TRBV7-9 is recombined with TRBJ1-1; 5 matching bases give a weak D call of TRBD1. According to the germline V gene (reference sequence), CDR1 reads SEHNR and CDR2 reads FQNEAQ. The CDR3 starts with the cysteine, ends with the phenylalanine, and has 16 residues. This entry keeps only the CDR3 DNA: 48 bases, framed from base 1. Cut back by 5 bases and 6 bases, the V and J ends lie 22 bases apart.